Each of the 9 T cell receptor beta chains below was sequenced from the same sample in a study of tumor and adjacent non-tumor tissue in lung cancer. TCRbeta libraries were built with three rounds of nested PCR, modified from ARM-PCR. TCRdb fed the multiplex PCR reads into MiXCR, producing one record per CDR3 protein. The sample includes about 50,000 distinct CDR3 sequences, about 70% seen only once; the top ten take about 23%. No cell sorting was done before RNA was extracted from the tissue. The normal lung tissue was taken more than 3 cm from the tumor edge. The sample was distant non-tumor lung tissue. These receptors all stem from a woman in her sixties with non-small cell lung cancer.

The J gene is TRBJ2-3, the V gene TRBV6-5; 8 bases fit TRBD2. The CDR3 contains 16 residues. V lost 7 bases and J lost 5; bases outside the gene matches: 14. Per the germline V gene, CDR1 is MNHEY and CDR2 is SVGAGI. The CDR3 region has the DNA TGTGCCAGCACCACCGGCTGCGGGGGGCGCGGAGATACGCAGTATTTT. The encoded protein is CASTTGCGGRGDTQYF.

Comment on this clonotype: A read error may explain this, as a much larger clone is one base away. The rearrangement joins TRBV4-3 to TRBJ2-1; 16 nucleotides match TRBD2. This CDR3 has 16 residues. V lost 4 bases, J lost 8 bases, and 5 bases stayed unmatched. Germline V gene data show CDR1 as LGHNA and CDR2 as YSLEER. CDR3 sequence reads: CASSLGTSGRGYEQFF. The DNA for the CDR3 is TGCGCCAGCAGCCTCGGGACTAGCGGGAGGGGGTATGAGCAGTTCTTC.

The chain recombines TRBV7-8 with TRBJ2-5, with TRBD2 identical over 7 bases. The germline V gene has CDR1 SGHVS and CDR2 FQNEAQ. V shed 5 bases, J shed 2 bases, and the junction held 5 bases outside the gene matches. This CDR3 has 14 residues. The CDR3 coding sequence is TGTGCCAGCAGCCCTGGAGCGGGGCAAGAGACCCAGTACTTC. Translation: CASSPGAGQETQYF.

Concerning this clonotype itself: At one of its ends the junction is not consistent with the germline gene, which may arise from a read error. The V call is TRBV12-5, the J call TRBJ1-5; D might be TRBD1 (6 bases). The germline V gene encodes CDR1 LGHNT and CDR2 FRNRAP. The CDR3 runs to 13 residues. The CDR3, as DNA: TGTGGTAGTGACCGGACAGACAATCAGCCCCAGCATTTT. This translates into CGSDRTDNQPQHF.

As regards this clonotype: Because it lacks the conserved phenylalanine or tryptophan at the end, this CDR3 is likely a read error. The chain joins TRBV29-1 to TRBJ2-7; D might be TRBD1 (6 bases). Germline-derived CDR1 and CDR2 are SQVTM and ANQGSEA. This CDR3 is built from 14 residues. The CDR3: CSAAGAGDAYKQYI. For the CDR3, the DNA is TGCAGCGCTGCCGGGGCAGGGGACGCCTACAAGCAGTACATC.

This rearrangement joins TRBV7-9 to TRBJ1-5; weak D call: TRBD1 (5 bases). The CDR3 length is 16 residues. V lost 4 bases, J lost 8 bases, and 21 bases lay in between. Germline V gene lookup returns CDR1 SEHNR and CDR2 FQNEAQ (reference sequence). In nucleotides, the CDR3 is TGTGCCAGCAGCTCGGGGTCCGGAGCGGGGGGGGAGCCCCAGCATTTT. It translates to CASSSGSGAGGEPQHF.

About this clonotype: Because it lacks the conserved phenylalanine or tryptophan at the end, this CDR3 is likely a read error. The gene calls are TRBV10-1 and TRBJ2-2, with D hard to call. Trimming stripped 2 bases from V and 9 bases from J, with 16 bases between. The V gene's germline CDR1 is WNHNN and CDR2 SYGVQD (reference sequence). This CDR3 is built from 15 residues. The CDR3 spells CASSEGVLSCRELFL. CDR3 bases: TGCGCCAGCAGTGAGGGTGTTTTATCGTGCAGGGAGCTGTTTCTT.

With respect to this clonotype: With a much larger clone just one base away, this may be a read error. The rearrangement joins TRBV20-1 to TRBJ2-7; D is ambiguous. CDR1 and CDR2 (germline): DFQATT, SNEGSKA (reference sequence). This CDR3 contains 14 residues. The V and J ends lost 3 bases and 1 base respectively, with 13 bases between them. DNA of the CDR3: TGCAGTGCTAGCAAGGATGGGGATTCCTACGAGCAGTACTTC. Its translation is CSASKDGDSYEQYF.

Worth noting for this clonotype: A junction end diverges from the germline sequence, so it may reflect a read error. The chain uses TRBV10-3 and TRBJ2-5; D gene uncertain. The CDR3 runs to 15 residues. Germline CDR1 ENHRY, CDR2 SYGVKD. CDR3 protein: CAISGGYGNQETQCF. The CDR3 DNA reads TGTGCCATCAGTGGGGGATACGGAAATCAGGAGACCCAGTGCTTC.